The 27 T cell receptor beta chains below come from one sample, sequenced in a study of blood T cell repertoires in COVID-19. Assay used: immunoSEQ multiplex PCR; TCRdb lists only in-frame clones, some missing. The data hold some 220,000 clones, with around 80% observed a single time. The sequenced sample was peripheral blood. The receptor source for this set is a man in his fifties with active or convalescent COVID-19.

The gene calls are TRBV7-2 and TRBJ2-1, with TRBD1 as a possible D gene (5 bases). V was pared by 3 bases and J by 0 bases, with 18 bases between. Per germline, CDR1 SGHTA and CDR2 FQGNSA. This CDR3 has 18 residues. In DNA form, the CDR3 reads TGTGCCAGCAGCTTCACGTGGGATCAGGGAAGCTCCTACAATGAGCAGTTCTTC. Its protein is CASSFTWDQGSSYNEQFF.

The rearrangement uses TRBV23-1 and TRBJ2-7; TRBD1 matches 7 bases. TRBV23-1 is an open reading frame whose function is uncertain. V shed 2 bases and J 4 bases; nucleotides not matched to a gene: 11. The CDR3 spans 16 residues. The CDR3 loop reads CASSQKWPGQRYEQYV. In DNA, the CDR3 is TGCGCCAGCAGTCAAAAGTGGCCGGGACAGAGATACGAGCAGTACGTC.

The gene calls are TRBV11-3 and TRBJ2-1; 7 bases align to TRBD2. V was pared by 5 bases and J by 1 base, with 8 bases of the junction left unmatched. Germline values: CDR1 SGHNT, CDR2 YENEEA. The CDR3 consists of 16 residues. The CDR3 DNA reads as TGTGCCAGCAGCCCAACAAGCGGGATTTCCTACAATGAGCAGTTCTTC. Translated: CASSPTSGISYNEQFF.

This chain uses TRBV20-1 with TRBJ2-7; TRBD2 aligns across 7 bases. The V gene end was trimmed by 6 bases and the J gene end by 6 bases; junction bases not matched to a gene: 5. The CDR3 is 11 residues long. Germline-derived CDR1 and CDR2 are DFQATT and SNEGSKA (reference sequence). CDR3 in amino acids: CSALRGVEQYF. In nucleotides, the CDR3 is TGCAGTGCGCTACGGGGGGTCGAGCAGTACTTC.

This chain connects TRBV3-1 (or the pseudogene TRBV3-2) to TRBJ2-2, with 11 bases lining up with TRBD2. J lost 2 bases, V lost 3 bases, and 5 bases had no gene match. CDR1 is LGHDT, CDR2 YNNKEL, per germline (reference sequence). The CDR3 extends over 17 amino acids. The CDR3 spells CASSHLLAGANTGELFF. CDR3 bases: TGTGCCAGCAGCCACCTACTAGCGGGGGCTAACACCGGGGAGCTGTTTTTT.

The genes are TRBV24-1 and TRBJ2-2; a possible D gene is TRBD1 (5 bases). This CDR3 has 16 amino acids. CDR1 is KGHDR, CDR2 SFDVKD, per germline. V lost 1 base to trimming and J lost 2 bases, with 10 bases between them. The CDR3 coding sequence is TGTGCCACCAGTGATTTAGGGGCAGTCAACACCGGGGAGCTGTTTTTT. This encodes CATSDLGAVNTGELFF.

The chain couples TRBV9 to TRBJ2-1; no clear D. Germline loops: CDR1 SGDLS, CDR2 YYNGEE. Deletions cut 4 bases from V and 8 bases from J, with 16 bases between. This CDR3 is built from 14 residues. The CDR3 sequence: CASSPRSPPYEQFF. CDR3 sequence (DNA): TGTGCCAGCAGCCCACGGTCCCCTCCCTATGAGCAGTTCTTC.

Here the CDR3 reads CASSRSGTVEEKLFF. The CDR3, as DNA: TGTGCCAGCAGTCGCTCCGGGACAGTGGAAGAAAAACTGTTTTTT. V is TRBV28 and J is TRBJ1-4; 7 nucleotides line up with TRBD1. CDR1 is MDHEN and CDR2 is SYDVKM in the germline V gene. The CDR3 extends over 15 amino acids. The V and J ends lost 5 bases and 8 bases, in that order; junction bases with no gene match: 11.

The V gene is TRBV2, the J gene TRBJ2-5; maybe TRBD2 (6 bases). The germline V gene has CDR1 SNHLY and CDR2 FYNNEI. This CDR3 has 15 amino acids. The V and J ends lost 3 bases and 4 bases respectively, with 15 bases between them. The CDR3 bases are TGTGCCAGCAGTGAGCAGGGAGGCGAGGGAGAGACCCAGTACTTC. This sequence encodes CASSEQGGEGETQYF.

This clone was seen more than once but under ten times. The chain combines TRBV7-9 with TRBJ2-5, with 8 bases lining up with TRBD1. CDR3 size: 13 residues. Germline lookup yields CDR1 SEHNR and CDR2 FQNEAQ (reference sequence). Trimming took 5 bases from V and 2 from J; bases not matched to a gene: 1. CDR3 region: CASSRTGQETQYF. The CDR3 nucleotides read TGTGCCAGCAGCAGGACAGGGCAAGAGACCCAGTACTTC.

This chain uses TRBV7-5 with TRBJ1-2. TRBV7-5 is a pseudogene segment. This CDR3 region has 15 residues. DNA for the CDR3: TGTGTCAGAAGCTTAGGACGGCGGCCCCTATGCGGCTACACCTTC. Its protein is CVRSLGRRPLCGYTF.

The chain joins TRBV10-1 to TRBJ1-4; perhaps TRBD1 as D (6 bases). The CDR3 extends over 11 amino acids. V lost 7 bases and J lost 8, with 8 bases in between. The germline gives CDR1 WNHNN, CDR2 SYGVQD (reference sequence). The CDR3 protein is CASKGVEKLFF. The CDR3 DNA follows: TGCGCCAGCAAGGGGGTGGAAAAACTGTTTTTT.

CDR3 sequence (DNA): TGTGCCAGCAGCTTAGTGGGACAGGGAACCATGAACTATGGCTACACCTTC. Its translation is CASSLVGQGTMNYGYTF. The chain is built from TRBV11-2 and TRBJ1-2; 9 positions agree with TRBD1. Germline lookup yields CDR1 SGHAT and CDR2 FQNNGV. This CDR3 spans 17 amino acids. V was pared by 1 base and J by 2 bases, with 8 bases of the junction left unmatched. The complete variable domain, with remaining parts taken from reference TRBV11-2 and TRBJ1-2, reads EAGVAQSPRYKIIEKRQSVAFWCNPISGHATLYWYQQILGQGPKLLIQFQNNGVVDDSQLPKDRFSAERLKGVDSTLKIQPAKLEDSAVYLCASSLVGQGTMNYGYTFGSGTRLTVV.

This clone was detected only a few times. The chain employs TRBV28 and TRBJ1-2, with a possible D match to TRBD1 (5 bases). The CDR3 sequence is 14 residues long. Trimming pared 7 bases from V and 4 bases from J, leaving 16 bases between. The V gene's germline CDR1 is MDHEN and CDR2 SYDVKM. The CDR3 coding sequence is TGTGCCAGCACCCCAGTGGGGGGTGGCTATGGCTACACCTTC. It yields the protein CASTPVGGGYGYTF.

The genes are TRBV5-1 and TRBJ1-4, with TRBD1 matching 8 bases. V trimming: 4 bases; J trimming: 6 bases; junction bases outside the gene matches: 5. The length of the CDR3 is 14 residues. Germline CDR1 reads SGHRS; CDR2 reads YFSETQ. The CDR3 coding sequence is TGCGCCAGCAGCGGGGGACAGGTGGATGAAAAACTGTTTTTT. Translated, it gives CASSGGQVDEKLFF.

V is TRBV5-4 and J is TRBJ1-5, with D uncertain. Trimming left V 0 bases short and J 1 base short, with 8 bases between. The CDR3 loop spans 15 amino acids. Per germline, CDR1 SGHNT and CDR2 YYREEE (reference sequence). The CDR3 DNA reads TGTGCCAGCAGCTTGGTTCCGGGGAGCAATCAGCCCCAGCATTTT. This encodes CASSLVPGSNQPQHF.

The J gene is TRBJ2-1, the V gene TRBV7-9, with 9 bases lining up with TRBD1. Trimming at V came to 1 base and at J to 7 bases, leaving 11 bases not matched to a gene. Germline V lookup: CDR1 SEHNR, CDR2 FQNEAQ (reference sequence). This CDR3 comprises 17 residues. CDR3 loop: CASSLGPTGGVLNEQFF. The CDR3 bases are TGTGCCAGCAGCTTAGGTCCCACAGGGGGCGTCTTGAATGAGCAGTTCTTC. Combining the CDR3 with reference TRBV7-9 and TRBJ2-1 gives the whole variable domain DTGVSQNPRHKITKRGQNVTFRCDPISEHNRLYWYRQTLGQGPEFLTYFQNEAQLEKSRLLSDRFSAERPKGSFSTLEIQRTEQGDSAMYLCASSLGPTGGVLNEQFFGPGTRLTVL.

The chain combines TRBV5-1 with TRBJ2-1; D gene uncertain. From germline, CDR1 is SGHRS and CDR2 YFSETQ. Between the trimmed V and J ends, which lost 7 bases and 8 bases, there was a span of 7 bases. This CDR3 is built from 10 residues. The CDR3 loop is CASRVDEQFF. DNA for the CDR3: TGCGCCAGCCGGGTCGATGAGCAGTTCTTC.

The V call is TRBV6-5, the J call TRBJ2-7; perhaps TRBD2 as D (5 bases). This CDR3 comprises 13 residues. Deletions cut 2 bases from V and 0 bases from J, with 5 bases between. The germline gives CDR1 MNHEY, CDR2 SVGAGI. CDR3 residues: CASSYRGSYEQYF. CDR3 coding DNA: TGTGCCAGCAGTTACCGGGGCTCCTACGAGCAGTACTTC.

This CDR3 reads CASSQDRWEYTVTFSGANVLTF. Written as DNA, the CDR3 is TGCGCCAGCAGCCAAGACCGGTGGGAGTACACGGTTACATTCTCTGGGGCCAACGTCCTGACTTTC. The V gene is TRBV4-3, the J gene TRBJ2-6, with a weak D call TRBD2 (5 bases). V was pared by 0 bases and J by 0 bases, with 24 bases between. This CDR3 comprises 22 residues. The germline CDR1 and CDR2 sequences are LGHNA and YSLEER.

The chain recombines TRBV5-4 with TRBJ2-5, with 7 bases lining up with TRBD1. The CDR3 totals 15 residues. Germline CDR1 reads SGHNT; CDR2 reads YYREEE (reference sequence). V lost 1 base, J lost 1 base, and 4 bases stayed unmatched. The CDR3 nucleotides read TGTGCCAGCAGCTTGCGGACAGGAGCCCAAGAGACCCAGTACTTC. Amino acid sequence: CASSLRTGAQETQYF.

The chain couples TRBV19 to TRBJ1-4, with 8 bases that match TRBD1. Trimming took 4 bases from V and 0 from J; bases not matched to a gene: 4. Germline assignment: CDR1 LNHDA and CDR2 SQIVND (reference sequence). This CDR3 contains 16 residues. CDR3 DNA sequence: TGTGCCAGTAGTACCGGACAGGGAGCAACTAATGAAAAACTGTTTTTT. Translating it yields CASSTGQGATNEKLFF.

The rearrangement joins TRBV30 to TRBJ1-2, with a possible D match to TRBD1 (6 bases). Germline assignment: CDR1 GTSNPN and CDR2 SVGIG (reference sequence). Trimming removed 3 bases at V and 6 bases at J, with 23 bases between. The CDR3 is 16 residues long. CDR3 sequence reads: CAWRGFRDMGPNGYTF. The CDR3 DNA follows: TGTGCCTGGAGAGGATTCCGGGACATGGGACCAAATGGCTACACCTTC. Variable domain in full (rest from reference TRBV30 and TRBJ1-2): SQTIHQWPATLVQPVGSPLSLECTVEGTSNPNLYWYRQAAGRGLQLLFYSVGIGQISSEVPQNLSASRPQDRQFILSSKKLLLSDSGFYLCAWRGFRDMGPNGYTFGSGTRLTVV.

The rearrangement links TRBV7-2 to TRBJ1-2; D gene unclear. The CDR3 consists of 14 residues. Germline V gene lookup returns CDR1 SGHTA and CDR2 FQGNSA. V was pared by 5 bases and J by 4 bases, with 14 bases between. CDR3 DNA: TGTGCCAGCAGCCGGGTTCGGGGTAGCTATGGCTACACCTTC. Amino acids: CASSRVRGSYGYTF.

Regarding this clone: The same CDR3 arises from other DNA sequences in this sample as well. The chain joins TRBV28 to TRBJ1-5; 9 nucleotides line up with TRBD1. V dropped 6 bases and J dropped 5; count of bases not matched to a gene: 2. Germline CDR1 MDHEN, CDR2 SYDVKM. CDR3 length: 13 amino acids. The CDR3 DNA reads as TGTGCCAGCAGGAGGACAGGGGATCAGCCCCAGCATTTT. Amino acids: CASRRTGDQPQHF.

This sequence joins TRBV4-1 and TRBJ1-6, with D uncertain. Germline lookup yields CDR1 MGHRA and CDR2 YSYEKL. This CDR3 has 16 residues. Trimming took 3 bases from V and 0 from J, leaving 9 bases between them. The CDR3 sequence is CASSHQVSSYNSPLHF. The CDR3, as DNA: TGCGCCAGCAGCCACCAAGTTAGCTCCTATAATTCACCCCTCCACTTT.

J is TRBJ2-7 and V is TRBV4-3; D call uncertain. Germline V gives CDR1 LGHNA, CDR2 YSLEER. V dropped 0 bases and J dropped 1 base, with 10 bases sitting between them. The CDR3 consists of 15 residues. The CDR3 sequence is CASSQDSGLSYEQYF. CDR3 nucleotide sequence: TGCGCCAGCAGCCAAGACTCGGGTTTATCCTACGAGCAGTACTTC.